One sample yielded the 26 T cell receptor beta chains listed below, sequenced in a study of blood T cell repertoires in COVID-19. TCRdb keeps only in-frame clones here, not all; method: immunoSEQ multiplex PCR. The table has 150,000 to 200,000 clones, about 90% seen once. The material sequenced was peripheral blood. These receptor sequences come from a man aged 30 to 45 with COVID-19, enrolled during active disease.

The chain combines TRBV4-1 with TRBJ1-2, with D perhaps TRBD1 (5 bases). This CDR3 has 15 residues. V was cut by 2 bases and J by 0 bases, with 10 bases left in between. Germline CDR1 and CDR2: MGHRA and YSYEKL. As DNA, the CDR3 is TGCGCCAGCAGCCAAAGAGGACAAGCTAACTATGGCTACACCTTC. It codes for CASSQRGQANYGYTF.

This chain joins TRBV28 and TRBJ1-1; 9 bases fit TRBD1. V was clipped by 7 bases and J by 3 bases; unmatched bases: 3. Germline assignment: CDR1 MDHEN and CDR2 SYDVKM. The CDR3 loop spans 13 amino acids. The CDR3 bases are TGTGCCAGCACACAGGGGGCGGACACTGAAGCTTTCTTT. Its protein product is CASTQGADTEAFF.

The CDR3 loop reads CASSLGPGGPGSYEQYF. The CDR3 bases are TGTGCCAGCAGTTTAGGTCCGGGAGGGCCTGGGTCCTACGAGCAGTACTTC. The J gene is TRBJ2-7, the V gene TRBV28; 8 nucleotides line up with TRBD2. This CDR3 comprises 17 residues. The germline V gene encodes CDR1 MDHEN and CDR2 SYDVKM. Trimming removed 2 bases from V and 1 base from J; junction bases left unmatched: 10.

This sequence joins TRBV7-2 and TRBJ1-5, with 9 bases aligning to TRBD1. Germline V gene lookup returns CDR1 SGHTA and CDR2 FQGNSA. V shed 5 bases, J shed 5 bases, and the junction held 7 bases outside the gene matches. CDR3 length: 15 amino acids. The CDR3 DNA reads TGTGCCAGCAGCCTACGGGGACAGGGCGATCAGCCCCAGCATTTT. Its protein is CASSLRGQGDQPQHF.

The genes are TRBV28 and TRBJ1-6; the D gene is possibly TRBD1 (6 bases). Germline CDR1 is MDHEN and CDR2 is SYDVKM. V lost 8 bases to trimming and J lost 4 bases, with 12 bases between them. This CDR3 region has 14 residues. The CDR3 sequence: CASLGTQYNSPLHF. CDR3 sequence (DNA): TGTGCCAGCCTCGGGACACAATATAATTCACCCCTCCACTTT.

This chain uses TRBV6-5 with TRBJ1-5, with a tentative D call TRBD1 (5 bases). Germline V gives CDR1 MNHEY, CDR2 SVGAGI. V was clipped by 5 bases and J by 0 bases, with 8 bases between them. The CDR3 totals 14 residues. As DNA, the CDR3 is TGTGCCAGCAGTCCAGGGATTAGCAATCAGCCCCAGCATTTT. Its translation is CASSPGISNQPQHF.

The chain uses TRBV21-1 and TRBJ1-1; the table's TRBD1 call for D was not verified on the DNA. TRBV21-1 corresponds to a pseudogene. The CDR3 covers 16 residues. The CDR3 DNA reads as TGTGCCAGCAGCAAGCGACAGGGTGTCATGAACACTGAAGCTTTCTTT. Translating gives CASSKRQGVMNTEAFF.

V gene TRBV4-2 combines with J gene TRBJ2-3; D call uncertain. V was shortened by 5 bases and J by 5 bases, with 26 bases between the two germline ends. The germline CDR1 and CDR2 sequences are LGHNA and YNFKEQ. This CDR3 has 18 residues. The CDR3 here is CASSFQYLSADRGDTQYF. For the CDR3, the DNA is TGTGCCAGCAGCTTCCAGTACCTATCGGCTGACCGAGGAGATACGCAGTATTTT.

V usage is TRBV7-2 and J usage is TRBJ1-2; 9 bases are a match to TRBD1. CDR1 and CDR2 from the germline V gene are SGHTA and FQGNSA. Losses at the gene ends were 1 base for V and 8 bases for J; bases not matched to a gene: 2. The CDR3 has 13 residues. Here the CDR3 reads CASSLGGQGGYTF. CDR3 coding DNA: TGTGCCAGCAGCTTAGGGGGACAGGGAGGCTACACCTTC. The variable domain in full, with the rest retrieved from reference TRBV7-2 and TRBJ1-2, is GAGVSQSPSNKVTEKGKDVELRCDPISGHTALYWYRQSLGQGLEFLIYFQGNSAPDKSGLPSDRFSAERTGGSVSTLTIQRTQQEDSAVYLCASSLGGQGGYTFGSGTRLTVV.

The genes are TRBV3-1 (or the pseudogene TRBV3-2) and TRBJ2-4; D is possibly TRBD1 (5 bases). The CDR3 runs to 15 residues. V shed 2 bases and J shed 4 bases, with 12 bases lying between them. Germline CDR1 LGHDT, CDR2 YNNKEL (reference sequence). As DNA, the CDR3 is TGTGCCAGCAGCCAATCTCAGGGTGGTAAAAACATTCAGTACTTC. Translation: CASSQSQGGKNIQYF.

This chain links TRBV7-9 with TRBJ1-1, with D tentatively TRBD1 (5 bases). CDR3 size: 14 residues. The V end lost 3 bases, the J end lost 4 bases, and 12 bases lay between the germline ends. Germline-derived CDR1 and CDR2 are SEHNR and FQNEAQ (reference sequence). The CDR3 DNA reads TGTGCCAGCAGCTTCCAGGGAATAGGCACTGAAGCTTTCTTT. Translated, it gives CASSFQGIGTEAFF.

The CDR3 bases are TGTGCCAGCAGCTTAGGGGTAGCGGCCTACAATGAGCAGTTCTTC. Translating gives CASSLGVAAYNEQFF. The rearrangement uses TRBV11-3 and TRBJ2-1, with D maybe TRBD2 (6 bases). This CDR3 contains 15 residues. V dropped 1 base and J dropped 2 bases, with 9 bases sitting between them. Germline V gene data show CDR1 as SGHNT and CDR2 as YENEEA.

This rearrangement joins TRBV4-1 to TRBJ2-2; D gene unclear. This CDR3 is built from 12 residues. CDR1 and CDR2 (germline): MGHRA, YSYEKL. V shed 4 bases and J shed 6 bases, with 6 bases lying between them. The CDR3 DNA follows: TGCGCCAGCAGCCCCAGGTCCGGGGAGCTGTTTTTT. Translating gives CASSPRSGELFF.

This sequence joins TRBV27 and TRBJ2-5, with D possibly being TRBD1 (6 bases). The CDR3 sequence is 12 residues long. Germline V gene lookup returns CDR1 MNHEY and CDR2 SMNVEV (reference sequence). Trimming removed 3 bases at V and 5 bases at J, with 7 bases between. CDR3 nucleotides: TGTGCCAGCAGTTTGAGGGGGGAGACCCAGTACTTC. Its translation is CASSLRGETQYF.

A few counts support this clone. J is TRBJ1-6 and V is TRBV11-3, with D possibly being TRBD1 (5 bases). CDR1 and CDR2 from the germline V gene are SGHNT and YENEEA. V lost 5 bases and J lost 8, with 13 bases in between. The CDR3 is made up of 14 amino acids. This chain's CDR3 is CASSRSGDDSPLHF. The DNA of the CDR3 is TGTGCCAGCAGCCGGTCGGGGGACGATTCACCCCTCCACTTT.

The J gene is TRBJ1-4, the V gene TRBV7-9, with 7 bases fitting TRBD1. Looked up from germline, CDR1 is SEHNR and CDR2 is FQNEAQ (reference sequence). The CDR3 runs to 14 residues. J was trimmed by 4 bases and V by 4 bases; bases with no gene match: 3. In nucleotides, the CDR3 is TGTGCCAGCAGCTCAGGGACAGTTAATGAAAAACTGTTTTTT. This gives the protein CASSSGTVNEKLFF. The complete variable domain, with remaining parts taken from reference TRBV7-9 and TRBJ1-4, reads DTGVSQNPRHKITKRGQNVTFRCDPISEHNRLYWYRQTLGQGPEFLTYFQNEAQLEKSRLLSDRFSAERPKGSFSTLEIQRTEQGDSAMYLCASSSGTVNEKLFFGSGTQLSVL.

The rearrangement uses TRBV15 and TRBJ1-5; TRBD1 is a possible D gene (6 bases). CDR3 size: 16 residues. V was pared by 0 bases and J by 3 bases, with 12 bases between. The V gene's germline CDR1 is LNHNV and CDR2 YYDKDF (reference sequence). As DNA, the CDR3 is TGTGCCACCAGCAGAGATCGACAGGCAACCAATCAGCCCCAGCATTTT. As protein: CATSRDRQATNQPQHF.

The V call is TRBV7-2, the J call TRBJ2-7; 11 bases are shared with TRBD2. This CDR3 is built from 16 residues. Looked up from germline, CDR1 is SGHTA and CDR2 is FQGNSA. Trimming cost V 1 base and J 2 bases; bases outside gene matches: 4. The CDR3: CASSLVGTSGTYEQYF. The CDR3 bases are TGTGCCAGCAGCTTAGTAGGGACTAGCGGAACCTACGAGCAGTACTTC.

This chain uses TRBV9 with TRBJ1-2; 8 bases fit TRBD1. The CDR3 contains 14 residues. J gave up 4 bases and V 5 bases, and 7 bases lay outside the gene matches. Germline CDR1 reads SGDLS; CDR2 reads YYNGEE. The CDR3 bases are TGTGCCAGCAGTGGGACAGGAGGTCTCTATGGCTACACCTTC. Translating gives CASSGTGGLYGYTF. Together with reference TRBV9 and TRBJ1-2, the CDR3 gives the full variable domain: DSGVTQTPKHLITATGQRVTLRCSPRSGDLSVYWYQQSLDQGLQFLIQYYNGEERAKGNILERFSAQQFPDLHSELNLSSLELGDSALYFCASSGTGGLYGYTFGSGTRLTVV.

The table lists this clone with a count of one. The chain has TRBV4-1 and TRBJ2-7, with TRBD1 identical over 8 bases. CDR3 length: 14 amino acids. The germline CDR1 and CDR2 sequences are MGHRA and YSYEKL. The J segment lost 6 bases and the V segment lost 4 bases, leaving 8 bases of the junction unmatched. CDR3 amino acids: CASSRPGGPSEQYF. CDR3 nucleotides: TGCGCCAGCAGCCGCCCAGGGGGCCCTTCCGAGCAGTACTTC.

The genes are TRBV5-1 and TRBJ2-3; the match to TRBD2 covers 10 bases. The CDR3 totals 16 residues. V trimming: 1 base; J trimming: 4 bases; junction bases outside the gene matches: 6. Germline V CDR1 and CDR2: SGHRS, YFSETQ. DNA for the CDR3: TGCGCCAGCAGCTTGAGGGCTAGCGGGAGTGCAGATACGCAGTATTTT. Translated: CASSLRASGSADTQYF.

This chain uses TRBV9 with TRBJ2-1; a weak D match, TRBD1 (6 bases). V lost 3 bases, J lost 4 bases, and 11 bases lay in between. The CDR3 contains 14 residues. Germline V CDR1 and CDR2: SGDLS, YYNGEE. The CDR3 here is CASSDREVYNEQFF. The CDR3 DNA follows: TGTGCCAGCAGCGACAGGGAAGTTTACAATGAGCAGTTCTTC. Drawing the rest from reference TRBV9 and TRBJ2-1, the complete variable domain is DSGVTQTPKHLITATGQRVTLRCSPRSGDLSVYWYQQSLDQGLQFLIQYYNGEERAKGNILERFSAQQFPDLHSELNLSSLELGDSALYFCASSDREVYNEQFFGPGTRLTVL.

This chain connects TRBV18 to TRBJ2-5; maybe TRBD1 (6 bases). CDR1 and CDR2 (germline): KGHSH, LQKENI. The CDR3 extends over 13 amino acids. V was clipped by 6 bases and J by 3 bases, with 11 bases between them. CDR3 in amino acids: CASSLGAEETQYF. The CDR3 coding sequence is TGTGCCAGCTCTCTGGGGGCCGAAGAGACCCAGTACTTC.

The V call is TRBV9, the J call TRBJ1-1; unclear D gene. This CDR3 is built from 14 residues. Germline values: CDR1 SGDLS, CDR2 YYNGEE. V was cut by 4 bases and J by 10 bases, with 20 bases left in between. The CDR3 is CASSPSPATAGAFF. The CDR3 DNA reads TGTGCCAGCAGCCCATCCCCGGCCACAGCCGGAGCTTTCTTT.

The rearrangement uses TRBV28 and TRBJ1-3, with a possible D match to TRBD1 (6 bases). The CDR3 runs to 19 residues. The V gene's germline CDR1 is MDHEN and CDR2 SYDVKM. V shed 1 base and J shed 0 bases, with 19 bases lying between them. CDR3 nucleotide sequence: TGTGCCAGCAGTTTATCGAGAGTACAGGGTTCGATCTCTGGAAACACCATATATTTT. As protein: CASSLSRVQGSISGNTIYF.

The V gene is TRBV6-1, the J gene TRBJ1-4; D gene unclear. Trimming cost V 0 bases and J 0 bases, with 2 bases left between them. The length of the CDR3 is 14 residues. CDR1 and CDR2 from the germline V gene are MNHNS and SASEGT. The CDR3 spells CASSEAATNEKLFF. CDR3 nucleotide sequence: TGTGCCAGCAGTGAAGCCGCAACTAATGAAAAACTGTTTTTT.